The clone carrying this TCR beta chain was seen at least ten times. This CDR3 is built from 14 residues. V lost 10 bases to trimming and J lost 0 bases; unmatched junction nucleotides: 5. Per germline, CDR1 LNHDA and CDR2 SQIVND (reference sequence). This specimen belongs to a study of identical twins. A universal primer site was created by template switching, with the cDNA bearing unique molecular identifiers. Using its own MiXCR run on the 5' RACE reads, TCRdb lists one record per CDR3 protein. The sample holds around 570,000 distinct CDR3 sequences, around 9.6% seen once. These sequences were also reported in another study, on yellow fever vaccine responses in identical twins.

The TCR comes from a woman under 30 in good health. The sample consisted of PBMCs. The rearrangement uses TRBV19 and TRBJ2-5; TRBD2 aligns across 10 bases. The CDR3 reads CATGTSADQETQYF. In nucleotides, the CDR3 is TGTGCCACCGGGACTAGCGCTGACCAAGAGACCCAGTACTTC.